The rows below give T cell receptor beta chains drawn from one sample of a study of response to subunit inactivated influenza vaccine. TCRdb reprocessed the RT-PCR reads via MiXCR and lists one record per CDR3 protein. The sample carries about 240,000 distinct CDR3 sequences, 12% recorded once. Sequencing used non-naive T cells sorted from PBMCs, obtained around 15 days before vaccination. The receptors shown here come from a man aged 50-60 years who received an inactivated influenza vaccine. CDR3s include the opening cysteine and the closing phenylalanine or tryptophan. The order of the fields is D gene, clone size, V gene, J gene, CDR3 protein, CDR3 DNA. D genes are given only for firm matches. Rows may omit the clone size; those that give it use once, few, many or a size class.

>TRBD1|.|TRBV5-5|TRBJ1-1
CASSQQGRRTEAFF
TGTGCCAGCAGCCAACAGGGGAGACGGACTGAAGCTTTCTTT
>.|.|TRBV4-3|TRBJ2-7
CASSQDGGATRQYF
TGCGCCAGCAGCCAAGATGGGGGCGCTACGAGGCAGTACTTC
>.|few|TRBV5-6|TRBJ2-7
CASSLAGTSRTHEQYF
TGTGCCAGCAGCTTGGCCGGGACCTCTCGAACCCACGAGCAGTACTTC
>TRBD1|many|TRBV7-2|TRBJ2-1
CASSLGQGSYNEQFF
TGTGCCAGCAGCTTAGGACAGGGCTCCTACAATGAGCAGTTCTTC
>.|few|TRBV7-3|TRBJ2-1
CASSQGVGSYNEQFF
TGTGCCAGCAGCCAAGGGGTCGGCTCCTACAATGAGCAGTTCTTC
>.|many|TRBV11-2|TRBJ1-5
CASSLGGANQPQHF
TGTGCCAGCAGCTTAGGGGGGGCCAATCAGCCCCAGCATTTT
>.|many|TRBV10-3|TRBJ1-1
CAIKTGTRVTEAFF
TGTGCCATCAAGACAGGAACGCGGGTTACTGAAGCTTTCTTT
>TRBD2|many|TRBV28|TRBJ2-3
CASSLGALGAGVAQYF
TGTGCCAGCAGTTTAGGGGCTCTAGGAGCGGGAGTTGCGCAGTATTTT
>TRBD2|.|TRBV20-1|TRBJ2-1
CSARTPGGRAYNEQFF
TGCAGTGCTAGAACTCCTGGCGGGAGGGCCTACAATGAGCAGTTCTTC
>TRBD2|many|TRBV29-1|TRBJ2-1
CSVRTPGGEQFF
TGCAGCGTTAGGACCCCGGGGGGTGAGCAGTTCTTC
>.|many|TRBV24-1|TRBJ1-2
CATSDSAQGWGEYGYTF
TGTGCCACCAGTGATTCGGCCCAGGGATGGGGTGAATATGGCTACACCTTC
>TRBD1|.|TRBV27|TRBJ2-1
CASSFRQGLYNEQFF
TGTGCCAGCAGTTTTCGACAGGGCCTTTACAATGAGCAGTTCTTC
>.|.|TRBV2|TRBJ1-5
CASSGERSTSNQPQHF
TGTGCCAGCAGTGGAGAGAGAAGTACAAGCAATCAGCCCCAGCATTTT
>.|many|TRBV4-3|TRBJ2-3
CASSHTRDTQYF
TGCGCCAGCAGCCATACGAGGGATACGCAGTATTTT
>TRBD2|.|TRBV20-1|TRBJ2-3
CSARPPTSGGPDTQYF
TGCAGTGCTAGACCGCCGACTAGCGGGGGGCCCGATACGCAGTATTTT
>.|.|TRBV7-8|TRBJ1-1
CASSLGSDRMNTEAFF
TGTGCCAGCAGCTTAGGCTCGGACAGAATGAACACTGAAGCTTTCTTT
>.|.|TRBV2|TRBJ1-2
CASRQGGHGYTF
TGTGCCAGCAGACAGGGAGGACACGGCTACACCTTC
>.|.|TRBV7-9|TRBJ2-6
CASSSGAAGANVLTF
TGTGCCAGCAGCTCGGGGGCCGCCGGGGCCAACGTCCTGACTTTC
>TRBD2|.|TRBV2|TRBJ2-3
CASRPSGGRDTQYF
TGTGCCAGCAGACCGAGCGGGGGACGCGATACGCAGTATTTT
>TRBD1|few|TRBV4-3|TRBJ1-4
CASSRGEGGGEKLFF
TGCGCCAGCAGCCGAGGAGAAGGGGGCGGTGAAAAACTGTTTTTT
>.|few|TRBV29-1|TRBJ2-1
CSGLEWGSYNEQFF
TGCAGCGGTTTAGAATGGGGCTCCTACAATGAGCAGTTCTTC
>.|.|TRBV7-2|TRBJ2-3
CASLLAGSATDTQYF
TGTGCCAGCCTTTTGGCGGGGAGCGCCACAGATACGCAGTATTTT
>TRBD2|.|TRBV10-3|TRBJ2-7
CAISESRTSGIEQYF
TGTGCCATCAGTGAGTCTAGGACTAGCGGGATCGAGCAGTACTTC
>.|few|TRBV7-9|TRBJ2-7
CASSIWVGGTTYEQYF
TGTGCCAGCAGCATATGGGTGGGAGGTACCACCTACGAGCAGTACTTC
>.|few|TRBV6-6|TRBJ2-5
CASSRGQKETQYF
TGTGCCAGCAGCCGAGGACAGAAGGAGACCCAGTACTTC
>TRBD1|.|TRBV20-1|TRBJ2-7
CSSHPPGQYHLEQYF
TGCAGTTCTCACCCCCCGGGACAGTACCACCTCGAGCAGTACTTC
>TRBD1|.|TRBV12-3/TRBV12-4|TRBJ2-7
CASSKSGQGAFEQYF
TGTGCCAGCAGTAAATCAGGACAGGGGGCTTTCGAGCAGTACTTC
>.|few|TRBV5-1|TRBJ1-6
CASSLERAYNSPLHF
TGCGCCAGCAGCTTGGAGCGAGCCTATAATTCACCCCTCCACTTT
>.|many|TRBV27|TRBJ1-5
CASSTVGTASNQPQHF
TGTGCCAGCAGTACGGTTGGGACCGCTAGCAATCAGCCCCAGCATTTT
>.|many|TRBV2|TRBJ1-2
CASLANRGNYGYTF
TGTGCCAGCTTAGCCAACCGGGGAAACTATGGCTACACCTTC
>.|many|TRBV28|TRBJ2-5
CASRMLMKETQYF
TGTGCCAGCAGGATGCTGATGAAAGAGACCCAGTACTTC
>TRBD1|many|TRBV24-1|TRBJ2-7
CATSDRQGYEQYF
TGTGCCACCAGTGACCGACAGGGATACGAGCAGTACTTC
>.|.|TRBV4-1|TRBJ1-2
CASSQEGASPYGYTF
TGCGCCAGCAGCCAAGAGGGGGCCTCCCCCTATGGCTACACCTTC
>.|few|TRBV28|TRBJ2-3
CASSLNWASTDTQYF
TGTGCCAGCAGTTTAAATTGGGCTAGCACAGATACGCAGTATTTT
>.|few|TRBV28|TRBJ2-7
CASSSIVGSRNYEQYF
TGTGCCAGCAGTTCCATCGTGGGTAGCCGAAACTACGAGCAGTACTTC
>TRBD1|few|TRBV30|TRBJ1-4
CAFSDRGYEKLFF
TGTGCCTTCTCGGACAGGGGATATGAAAAACTGTTTTTT
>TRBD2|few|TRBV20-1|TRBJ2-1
CSASGGAPSSYNEQFF
TGCAGTGCTAGCGGGGGGGCCCCCAGCTCCTACAATGAGCAGTTCTTC
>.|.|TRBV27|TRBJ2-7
CASSLGGTTYEQYF
TGTGCCAGCAGTTTAGGCGGGACGACCTACGAGCAGTACTTC
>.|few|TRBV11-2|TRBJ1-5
CASSLDGRQPQHF
TGTGCCAGCAGCTTAGACGGCAGACAGCCCCAGCATTTT
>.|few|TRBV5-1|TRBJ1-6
CASKETDGTPLHF
TGCGCCAGCAAAGAGACGGACGGGACACCCCTCCACTTT
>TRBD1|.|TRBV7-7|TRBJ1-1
CASSPLAWTGNTEAFF
TGTGCCAGCAGCCCCTTGGCTTGGACAGGAAACACTGAAGCTTTCTTT